This T cell receptor (beta chain) derives from a study of memory CD4+ T cells and cytomegalovirus serostatus (dated by TCRdb to between 2019 and 2020). The study in broad terms: The 33 healthy Belgian adults in the cohort included 9 who were CMV seropositive and 24 who were CMV seronegative. CD4+ memory TCRbeta repertoires of a Belgian cohort with known cytomegalovirus serostatus were sequenced in order to replicate a published TCR-based CMV serostatus classifier.

Single viable CD3+CD4+CD8-CD45RO+ cells were sorted as memory CD4+ T cells on a FACSAria II. CMV serostatus was determined with a Roche Elecsys assay detecting serum IgG against CMV pp150, pp28, p38 and p52. After thawing, total CD4+ T cells were enriched by positive selection with CD4 magnetic microbeads. Samples originated from another study that specifically interrogated the CD4+ T cell memory repertoire. Peripheral blood mononuclear cells were isolated and cryopreserved following standard operating procedures; serum was stored at -80 °C. The staining used CD3-PerCP (BW264/56), CD4-APC (RPA-T4), CD45RO-PE (UCHT1) and CD8-Pacific Orange (3B5) antibodies, and Sytox blue was used to exclude non-viable cells. Genomic DNA was extracted from sorted cells with the Quick-DNA Microprep Kit. Amplification of TCRbeta DNA was done with the immunoSEQ hsTCRbeta kit, following the protocol from the manufacturer. TCRbeta libraries were sequenced on an Illumina MiSeq instrument. The original methods were these. After out-of-frame sequences were removed, 2 million to 2.5 million distinct TCRbeta sequences remained, averaging around 66,000 per individual. Each individual was scored according to the count of 150 or so previously reported CMV-associated TCRbeta sequences and the total productive distinct TCRbeta count. A beta-binomial model was reimplemented in Python, and scikit-learn random forests with default parameters were trained on US cohort data. Classifier performance on the Belgian cohort was reported as the median AUC with percentile confidence intervals calculated over 10,000 bootstrap iterations. TCRdb mirrors the immuneACCESS table, restricted to in-frame sequences. Some clones are absent from its copies; in checked studies, under half trace to an unresolved V gene, and the reason for the others is unknown. For V, J and clone size, that table is used; D and trimming come from the DNA. This sample is represented by over 55,000 clones; approximately 80% of them were singletons. About 0.82% of the sample is held by the ten biggest clonotypes.

Details on this clone: There is no known antigen for this receptor. At one end, the junction sequence differs from germline, possibly due to a read error.

The investigation overall reported the following: Unlike the original study, which covered naive and memory CD4+ and CD8+ populations, the Belgian study sequenced only CD4+CD45RO+ memory cells. Among the 150 to 200 previously reported CMV-associated TCRbeta sequences, some 67 showed up in the CD4+ memory repertoires, with each one found in between one and five individuals. On the Belgian cohort, the classifier built on the original framework reached a median bootstrapped AUC of around 0.95, with a 95% CI of 0.76-1.00. The results were interpreted as suggesting that the CMV-associated TCR signature is mostly present in the CD4+ memory repertoire. For predicting CMV serostatus, the median bootstrapped AUC was approximately 0.95 using the original framework and around 0.9 using a US-trained random forest.

CDR1 and CDR2 (SSHAT, FNYEAQ) derive from the germline V gene (reference sequence). The cysteine opens and the phenylalanine closes a CDR3 of 13 amino acids. This entry keeps only the CDR3 DNA: 39 bases, framed from base 1. The sequence joins TRBV7-7 to TRBJ1-4, with 11 bases matching TRBD1. The sequence derives from an adult in good health and CMV-seronegative. The sample comprised memory CD4+ T cells from blood. The DNA reads TGTGCTAGCAGCTCTGGACAGGGGGCAAAACTGTTTTTT. Its amino acids are CASSSGQGAKLFF.